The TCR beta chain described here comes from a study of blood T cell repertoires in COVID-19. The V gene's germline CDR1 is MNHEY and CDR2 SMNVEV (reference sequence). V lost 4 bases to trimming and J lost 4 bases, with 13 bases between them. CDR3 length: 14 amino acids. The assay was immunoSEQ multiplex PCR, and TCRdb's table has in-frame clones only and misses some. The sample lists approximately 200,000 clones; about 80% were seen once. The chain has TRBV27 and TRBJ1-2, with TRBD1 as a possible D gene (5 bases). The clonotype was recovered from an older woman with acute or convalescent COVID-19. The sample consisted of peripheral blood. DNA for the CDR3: TGTGCCAGCAGTTCTACAGGATCTTCCTATGGCTACACCTTC. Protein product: CASSSTGSSYGYTF.